This T cell receptor beta chain emerged from a study of blood T cell repertoires in COVID-19. As for the study in general: The analysed material was cDNA or gDNA that came from T cells, B-cell-depleted T cells, or PBMCs.

TCRdb's table, derived via immunoSEQ multiplex PCR, lists solely in-frame clones and lacks some. The sample lists around 310,000 clones; just under 90% were seen once. Recovered Cohort 3 donors showed two negative PCRs, clearance, or symptom resolution. CDR1 and CDR2 (germline): MRHNA, SNTAGT. The junction had 7 bases not matched to a gene; V was cut back by 6 bases and J by 5 bases. This CDR3 spans 14 amino acids. The rearrangement joins TRBV6-4 to TRBJ1-2, with 9 bases lining up with TRBD1. The sequence came from a woman aged 30 to 39 who had recovered from COVID-19. Sequenced sample: PBMCs or T cells enriched from blood (not recorded which). The CDR3, as DNA: TGTGCCAGCAGCCCGGACAGGGGTGCTTATGGCTACACCTTC. Translation: CASSPDRGAYGYTF.